This T cell receptor beta chain was retrieved from a study of cytomegalovirus exposure and HLA in healthy donors (dated by TCRdb to the late 2010s). Regarding the study in general: An earlier analysis of 587 of the donors reported 250 to 350 Gb of sequence data and 95 million to 130 million unique TCR beta sequences obtained from roughly 170 million T cells. In a later genetic analysis, genome-wide SNP genotypes for 398 of the 666 donors were used, and that subset was treated as a discovery cohort. To predict cytomegalovirus infection status, the study combined high-throughput TCR immunosequencing, statistical association of individual TCRs with disease status, and machine learning. Of the roughly 390 genotyped donors, 65% to 90% were placed in the genetic ancestry cluster associated with self-reported Caucasian donors. The number of typed donors differed by locus: about 620-630 for A, B, C, DRB1 and DQB1; some 500 for DQA1; 600 to 610 for DPA1; and about 470 for DPB1. An early release that covered about 600 HLA-typed donors contained about 290 gigabases of sequencing data and tens of millions of unique TCR sequences. The T cell repertoires of around 730 subjects were profiled by immunosequencing and related to cytomegalovirus serostatus. HLA typing included class I and class II loci at four-digit resolution. Every repertoire in the discovery cohort had been generated on one and the same sequencing platform. In addition to the first cohort of 666 subjects, a separate validation cohort of 100 to 150 different subjects was used. Donor age, sex, ethnicity and CMV serostatus were collected together with the repertoire data. A later analysis re-analyzed previously published TCR beta repertoires from several hundred donors and added high-resolution HLA genotyping to study TCR occurrence patterns. Rather than drawing on any new phenotypic data, the later analysis identified candidate immune exposures from TCR beta sequences and the way those sequences occurred across donors. Among 300 to 450 genotyped donors of the cohort, an average of about 240,000 unique TCR beta nucleotide sequences were sequenced per donor, roughly 18% of them non-productive. An earlier analysis of roughly 580 of the donors used high-throughput TCR beta sequencing to judge whether each TCR beta V gene segment behaved as functional or pseudogenic. The study aimed to test whether cataloging public T cell receptors could reveal signatures of past pathogen exposure. A few DR-DQ haplotypes were treated as single units for association and clustering because of strong linkage in the cohort.

Only a few counts were recorded for this clone. There is no known antigen for this receptor. One base away there is no much larger clone; base qualities are not given. Libraries were built with the immunoSEQ multiplex PCR assay. For the multiplex PCR, a mixture combining 60 forward primers for TCR Vbeta segments and 13 reverse primers for TCR Jbeta segments was used. The CDR3 region of rearranged TCR beta genes was amplified from genomic DNA with a multiplex PCR assay. Amplified TCR beta libraries were sequenced as 87-base-pair reads on the Illumina HiSeq System. The authors' analysis ran thus. Across the roughly 700 repertoires, a later analysis counted 78 million or so unique TCR beta chains, roughly 11 million of which were shared by at least two donors. A nearest-neighbor algorithm error-corrected the raw reads and collapsed the reads into unique sequences, merging closely related sequences to remove PCR and sequencing errors. Alignment of CDR3 sequences to IMGT reference sequences was used to assign V, D and J gene segments. Each retained sequence needed at least a six-nucleotide match to both a V gene segment and a J gene segment. A rearrangement was called productive if the CDR3 had no stop codons and remained in frame with V and J, and every other rearrangement was called non-productive. CDR3 was defined according to IMGT convention as the region running from the second conserved V-encoded cysteine to the conserved J-encoded phenylalanine. The earlier analysis of about 530 of the donors excluded any sequence lacking an unambiguous match to a single V gene segment. In an earlier analysis of approximately 550 of the donors, V segments were called functional above 56.7% productive rearrangements and were called segregating when the between-donor standard deviation exceeded 5%. A statistical classification framework was built for diagnosing cytomegalovirus status from the catalog of TCR beta chain sequences. A later analysis assigned V and J genes by comparing TCR nucleotide sequences with IMGT/GENE-DB human TR gene sequences. A later analysis assigned CDR3 sequences and most-parsimonious VDJ recombination scenarios with the TCRdist pipeline. In a later analysis, each TCR beta chain was defined by its CDR3 amino acid sequence together with its V-gene family, and reads lacking a unique V-gene family were excluded. As a way to deal with suspected cross-contamination and a sequencing artifact, a later analysis dropped 450 to 600 nucleotide sequences that were highly shared and had low generation probability. In a later analysis, a clonal expansion index was calculated for each public chain from normalized within-repertoire ranks of inferred template counts. In a later analysis, generation probabilities were computed using a VDJ recombination model fitted to out-of-frame rearrangements, and the results were checked against IGoR. In a later analysis, hypergeometric tests were used to score TCR-TCR, TCR-HLA and TCR-CMV co-occurrence, with a repertoire-size bias correction applied to TCR pairs. A later analysis estimated false discovery rates by permuting HLA or CMV assignments 20 times. In a later analysis, co-occurring TCRs were grouped with DBSCAN, and TCRdist sequence similarity was added when clustering was performed within HLA-allele-positive subsets. Repertoires with fewer than 30,000 or more than 120,000 public chains were left out of co-occurrence clustering, as were five repertoires with anomalous nucleotide sharing. TCRdb's version of the immuneACCESS table is confined to in-frame rearrangements and falls short of the full clone set. An unresolved V gene accounts for under half of the shortfall where checked; the remainder is of unknown origin. For V, J and clone size, that table is used; D and trimming come from the DNA. Across this sample there are fewer than 250,000 clones, with around 75% seen only once. Roughly 1.9% of the sample is taken by the ten largest.

The cohort consisted of hundreds of healthy bone marrow donors. Cohort members were all nominally healthy when sampled, although unrecorded immune exposures were likely present. The donor tested CMV seronegative, placing the donor among the 350 or so seronegative members of the cohort. A peripheral blood sample was provided by each donor, and peripheral blood mononuclear cells were used for TCR beta sequencing. The Qiagen DNeasy Blood Extraction Kit was used to extract genomic DNA from the blood cell samples. What the work shows at the level of the full study, not this receptor alone: A further reported finding was that TCR beta sequences accurately predicted the HLA-A and HLA-B alleles for most subjects in the first cohort. Most TCR sequences were observed very rarely across donors, whereas some public TCRs were present in many individuals. In the study, around 150 TCR beta chains were listed as associated with cytomegalovirus. Because the 87-base-pair reads could not distinguish some IMGT-functional V segments, including TRBV6-2 and TRBV6-3, those segments were excluded. The cohort was sequenced for TCR beta chains only, and without alpha or paired-chain data the features that could be detected were limited. According to the authors, the approach could potentially be generalized to other disease states and immunological phenotypes. In both the original and validation cohorts, the classifier was reported to diagnose cytomegalovirus status with high specificity and sensitivity. In a later analysis, TCR association rates were found to vary across HLA loci, with the most associated TCRs seen for DRB1 alleles and the fewest for HLA-C alleles. When HLA alleles, especially DR and DQ, strongly co-occurred, attributing TCR associations to individual alleles was difficult. Three of the identified cytomegalovirus-associated TCR beta chains were confirmed in vitro to be specific for cytomegalovirus antigens. Several of the top co-occurrence clusters appeared to be linked to parvovirus B19, influenza, CMV and Epstein-Barr virus, according to a later analysis. The earlier analysis of about 600 of the donors excluded seventeen rarely observed V segments, including chromosome 9 orphons, because counts were too low. Sequencing depth was assumed to be roughly uniform across donors in the presence/absence analyses, though that assumption may not hold. A later genetic analysis reported fewer N-insertions in productive TCRs among donors in an Asian-associated ancestry cluster than the approximately 670-donor mean. HLA typing was unavailable for some donors at each locus, so association tests used only the typed subset. A later genetic analysis associated a missense DCLRE1C variant with V-gene and J-gene trimming of TCR beta chains, and an independent cohort replicated the association. The only immune exposure information available for the cohort was CMV serostatus. Broadly in line with IMGT annotations, most TCR beta V segments showed up in productive rearrangements about 87% or about 30% of the time in an earlier analysis of several hundred of the donors. A later analysis found that most CMV-associated TCR beta chains appeared HLA-restricted, with HLA associations seemingly driven largely by CMV exposure. A later analysis found that HLA-associated TCR beta chains were more clonally expanded and had lower generation probabilities than equally common non-associated chains. In a later analysis, 16,951 TCR beta sequences were associated with specific HLA alleles at a false discovery rate of 0.05. A cluster of highly shared sequence variants was judged likely to be a technical artifact of the sequencing pipeline. Linkage disequilibrium might explain the correlated functional status among segregating V segments, but an unknown experimental factor could not be excluded.

V loses 5 bases of germline sequence and J loses 2 bases, and the interval between the two ends is 10 bases. Spanning cysteine to phenylalanine, the CDR3 consists of 15 amino acids. The retained sequence is limited to the CDR3, 45 bases, with the frame set at the first base. CDR1 MNHEY and CDR2 SVGAGI are derived from the germline V gene. This TCR came from a woman in her twenties or thirties in good health and CMV-seronegative. Sequenced input: PBMCs. The sequence joins TRBV6-5 to TRBJ2-6, with the D gene too uncertain to name. The bases read TGTGCCAGCAGTACGAGACAAGCTGGGGCCAACGTCCTGACTTTC. This translates into CASSTRQAGANVLTF.